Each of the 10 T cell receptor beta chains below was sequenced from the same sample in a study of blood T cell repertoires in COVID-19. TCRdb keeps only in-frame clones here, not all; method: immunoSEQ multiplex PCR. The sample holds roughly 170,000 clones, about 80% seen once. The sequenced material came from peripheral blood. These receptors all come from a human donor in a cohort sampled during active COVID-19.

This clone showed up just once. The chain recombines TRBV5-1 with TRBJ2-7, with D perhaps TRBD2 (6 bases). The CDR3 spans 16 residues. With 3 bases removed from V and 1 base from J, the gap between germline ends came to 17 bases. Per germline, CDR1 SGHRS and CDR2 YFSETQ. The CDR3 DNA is TGCGCCAGCAGCTCGGGGGACGCAGTGATTTCCTACGAGCAGTACTTC. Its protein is CASSSGDAVISYEQYF.

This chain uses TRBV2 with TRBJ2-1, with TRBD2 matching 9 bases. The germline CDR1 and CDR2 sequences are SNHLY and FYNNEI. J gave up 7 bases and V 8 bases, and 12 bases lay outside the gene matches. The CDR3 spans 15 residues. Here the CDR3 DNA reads TGTGCCAGCTCGACCCAGCGGGGGGTAGGTAATGAGCAGTTCTTC. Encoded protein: CASSTQRGVGNEQFF. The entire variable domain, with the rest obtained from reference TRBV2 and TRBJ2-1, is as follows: EPEVTQTPSHQVTQMGQEVILRCVPISNHLYFYWYRQILGQKVEFLVSFYNNEISEKSEIFDDQFSVERPDGSNFTLKIRSTKLEDSAMYFCASSTQRGVGNEQFFGPGTRLTVL.

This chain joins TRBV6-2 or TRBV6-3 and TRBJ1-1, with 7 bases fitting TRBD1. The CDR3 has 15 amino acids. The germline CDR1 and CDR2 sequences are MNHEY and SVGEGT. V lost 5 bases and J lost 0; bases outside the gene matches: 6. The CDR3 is CASSPGTVMNTEAFF. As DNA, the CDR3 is TGTGCCAGCAGTCCGGGGACAGTCATGAACACTGAAGCTTTCTTT.

The DNA of the CDR3 is TGTGCCAGCAGCCGGCCCGAGGGTTGGGGCTACACCTTC. This sequence encodes CASSRPEGWGYTF. This sequence joins TRBV5-4 and TRBJ1-2; D remains ambiguous. The V and J ends lost 4 bases and 8 bases respectively, with 15 bases between them. This CDR3 has 13 residues. Per the germline V gene, CDR1 is SGHNT and CDR2 is YYREEE (reference sequence).

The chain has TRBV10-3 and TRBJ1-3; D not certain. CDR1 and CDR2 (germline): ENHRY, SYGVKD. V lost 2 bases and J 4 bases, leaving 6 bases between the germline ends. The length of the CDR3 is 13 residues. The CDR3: CAISELAGNTIYF. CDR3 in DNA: TGTGCCATCAGTGAGCTTGCGGGAAACACCATATATTTT.

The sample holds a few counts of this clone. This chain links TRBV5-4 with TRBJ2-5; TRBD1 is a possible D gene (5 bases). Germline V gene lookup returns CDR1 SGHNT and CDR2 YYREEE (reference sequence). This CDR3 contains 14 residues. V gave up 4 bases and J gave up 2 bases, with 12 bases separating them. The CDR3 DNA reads TGTGCCAGCAGCCCTCAGGGCAGGCAAGAGACCCAGTACTTC. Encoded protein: CASSPQGRQETQYF.

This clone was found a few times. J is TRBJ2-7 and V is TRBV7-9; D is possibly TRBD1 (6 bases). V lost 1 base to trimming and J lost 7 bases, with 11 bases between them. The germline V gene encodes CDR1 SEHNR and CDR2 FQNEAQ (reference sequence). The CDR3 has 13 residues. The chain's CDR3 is CASSLGLGTEQYF. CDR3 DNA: TGTGCCAGCAGCTTAGGGTTAGGGACAGAGCAGTACTTC.

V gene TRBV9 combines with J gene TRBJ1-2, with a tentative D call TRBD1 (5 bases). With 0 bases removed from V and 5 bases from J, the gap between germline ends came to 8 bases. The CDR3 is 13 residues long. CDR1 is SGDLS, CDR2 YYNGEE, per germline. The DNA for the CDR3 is TGTGCCAGCAGCGTAGCACAGGCGTATGGCTACACCTTC. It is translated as CASSVAQAYGYTF.

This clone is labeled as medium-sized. The CDR3 is CASSLIGGSGELFF. In DNA, the CDR3 is TGTGCCAGCAGCTTAATAGGCGGGAGCGGGGAGCTGTTTTTT. This sequence joins TRBV7-3 and TRBJ2-2; 7 bases are a match to TRBD2. The CDR3 sequence is 14 residues long. V trimming: 1 base; J trimming: 7 bases; junction bases outside the gene matches: 3. The V gene's germline CDR1 is SGHTA and CDR2 FQGTGA.

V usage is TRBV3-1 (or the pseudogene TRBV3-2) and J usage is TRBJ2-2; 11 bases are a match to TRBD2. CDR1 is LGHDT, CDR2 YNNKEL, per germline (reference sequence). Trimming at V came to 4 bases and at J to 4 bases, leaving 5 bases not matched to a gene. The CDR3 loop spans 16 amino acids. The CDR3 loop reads CASSPLAGDGTGELFF. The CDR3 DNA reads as TGTGCCAGCAGCCCACTAGCGGGGGATGGCACCGGGGAGCTGTTTTTT.